The 30 T cell receptor beta chains below come from one sample, sequenced in a study of T cell repertoires in cytomegalovirus infection. One entry per CDR3 protein, called by TCRdb with MiXCR from the reads. There are 900,000 to 950,000 distinct CDR3 sequences in the sample; about 33% occur only once, and roughly 13% lies in the top ten. These TCRs are of unknown antigen specificity. The material was cultured CD8+ T cells from PBMCs, obtained from culture after CMV antigen stimulation. All receptors derive from a human donor in good health (CMV status not recorded). Some clones in this sample may be carry-over from other donors' samples.

This clonotype occurred many times. The chain combines TRBV7-6 with TRBJ1-1; tentative D call: TRBD1 (5 bases). The CDR3 sequence is 17 residues long. Trimming shortened V by 3 bases and J by 1 base, and 18 bases separated the two germline ends. The germline V gene has CDR1 SGHVS and CDR2 FNYEAQ. The CDR3 sequence is CASSFLIPGSSNTEAFF. The CDR3 nucleotides read TGTGCCAGCAGCTTCCTAATACCAGGGTCATCGAACACTGAAGCTTTCTTT.

This clonotype has only a few counts. At one boundary the junction diverges from the germline segment, which might be a read error. V usage is TRBV9 and J usage is TRBJ2-3, with 14 bases matching TRBD2. Germline loops: CDR1 SGDLS, CDR2 YYNGEE. CDR3 size: 20 residues. Written as DNA, the CDR3 is TGTGCCAGCAGTGTAGAGGAGACTAGCGGGGGGGCCCCGGCCCCAGATACGCAGTATTTT. This codes for CASSVEETSGGAPAPDTQYF. The complete variable domain, with remaining parts taken from reference TRBV9 and TRBJ2-3, reads DSGVTQTPKHLITATGQRVTLRCSPRSGDLSVYWYQQSLDQGLQFLIQYYNGEERAKGNILERFSAQQFPDLHSELNLSSLELGDSALYFCASSVEETSGGAPAPDTQYFGPGTRLTVL.

This clonotype was seen only a few times. The chain's CDR3 is CAVTSGYEAFF. CDR3 DNA sequence: TGTGCCGTCACCTCAGGGTATGAAGCTTTCTTT. This rearrangement joins TRBV2 to TRBJ1-1; a possible D gene is TRBD1 (5 bases). This CDR3 is built from 11 residues. V lost 11 bases and J lost 7, with 14 bases in between. In germline, CDR1 is SNHLY, CDR2 FYNNEI.

This clonotype was detected only a few times. V usage is TRBV5-6 and J usage is TRBJ2-3; tentatively, D is TRBD2 (5 bases). The CDR3 is 14 amino acids. V dropped 0 bases and J dropped 4 bases, with 9 bases sitting between them. Germline CDR1 reads SGHDT; CDR2 reads YYEEEE. In DNA form, the CDR3 reads TGTGCCAGCAGCTTGGTCGCCGGGGCAGATACGCAGTATTTT. Residues: CASSLVAGADTQYF.

This clonotype was detected only a few times. The rearrangement uses TRBV27 and TRBJ2-5, with TRBD2 as a possible D gene (5 bases). The germline CDR1 and CDR2 sequences are MNHEY and SMNVEV (reference sequence). Trimming removed 4 bases at V and 5 bases at J, with 14 bases between. The CDR3 covers 14 residues. CDR3 protein: CASSSISGTETQYF. DNA for the CDR3: TGTGCCAGCAGTTCTATAAGCGGTACTGAGACCCAGTACTTC.

This clonotype has just a few counts. This chain uses TRBV29-1 with TRBJ1-5; the D gene is possibly TRBD1 (5 bases). Germline V gene sequence: CDR1 SQVTM, CDR2 ANQGSEA. The ends were cut back, 5 bases at V and 0 bases at J, with 14 bases in the middle. The CDR3 extends over 15 amino acids. Written as DNA, the CDR3 is TGCAGCGTTAGGGGCGATCCATATAGCAATCAGCCCCAGCATTTT. It specifies CSVRGDPYSNQPQHF.

The chain joins TRBV7-3 to TRBJ2-3, with TRBD1 matching over 9 bases. The CDR3 length is 15 residues. CDR1 is SGHTA and CDR2 is FQGTGA in the germline V gene. The junction had 2 bases not matched to a gene; V was cut back by 1 base and J by 3 bases. This chain's CDR3 is CASSLNGTGTDTQYF. The CDR3 coding sequence is TGTGCCAGCAGCTTAAACGGGACAGGGACAGATACGCAGTATTTT.

A few counts support this clonotype. The chain links TRBV7-6 to TRBJ2-3; 9 bases line up with TRBD1. Germline lookup yields CDR1 SGHVS and CDR2 FNYEAQ. V lost 3 bases to trimming and J lost 4 bases; unmatched junction nucleotides: 5. CDR3 length: 15 residues. CDR3 nucleotide sequence: TGTGCCAGCAGCTTGGGGACAGGGTCGGCAGATACGCAGTATTTT. Protein: CASSLGTGSADTQYF. Based on the CDR3 plus reference TRBV7-6 and TRBJ2-3, the full variable domain is GAGVSQSPRYKVTKRGQDVALRCDPISGHVSLYWYRQALGQGPEFLTYFNYEAQQDKSGLPNDRFSAERPEGSISTLTIQRTEQRDSAMYRCASSLGTGSADTQYFGPGTRLTVL.

This clonotype was picked up many times. The chain uses TRBV7-2 and TRBJ2-2, with a tentative D call TRBD2 (6 bases). The V gene lost 5 bases and the J gene lost 3 bases, with 13 bases spanning the gap. The CDR3 is 15 residues long. Germline values: CDR1 SGHTA, CDR2 FQGNSA. CDR3 amino acids: CASSPWGGDTGELFF. The CDR3 DNA reads TGTGCCAGCAGCCCCTGGGGCGGGGACACCGGGGAGCTGTTTTTT.

This clonotype has a handful of counts. This chain joins TRBV12-3 or TRBV12-4 and TRBJ1-1; tentatively, D is TRBD1 (5 bases). CDR3 length: 15 amino acids. V gave up 3 bases and J gave up 3 bases, with 14 bases separating them. The chain's CDR3 is CASSLTSGADTEAFF. Here the CDR3 DNA reads TGTGCCAGCAGTTTGACGAGCGGGGCGGACACTGAAGCTTTCTTT.

Ten or more counts support this clonotype. V gene TRBV12-3 or TRBV12-4 combines with J gene TRBJ1-6; D not resolved. Trimming left V 10 bases short and J 3 bases short, with 16 bases between. This CDR3 is 15 amino acids long. The CDR3 region is CATATSGYYNSPLHF. As DNA, the CDR3 is TGTGCCACCGCTACTAGCGGCTACTATAATTCACCCCTCCACTTT.

At least ten counts were recorded for this clonotype. V gene TRBV7-2 combines with J gene TRBJ1-2; TRBD1 matches at 8 bases. CDR1 SGHTA and CDR2 FQGNSA come from the germline V gene. The CDR3 is made up of 13 amino acids. With V trimmed by 9 bases and J by 1 base, 4 bases remained unmatched. CDR3: CASYRGINYGYTF. CDR3 nucleotide sequence: TGTGCCAGTTACAGGGGGATTAACTATGGCTACACCTTC.

This clonotype was detected only a few times. This rearrangement joins TRBV2 to TRBJ1-1; D gene uncertain. The CDR3 is 14 amino acids. Germline values: CDR1 SNHLY, CDR2 FYNNEI. V was pared by 5 bases and J by 0 bases, with 10 bases between. The CDR3, as DNA: TGTGCCAGCAGTTACGACGTAATGAACACTGAAGCTTTCTTT. It codes for CASSYDVMNTEAFF.

This clonotype was observed many times. This chain connects TRBV6-2 or TRBV6-3 to TRBJ2-3; perhaps D is TRBD1 or TRBD2 (6 bases each). This CDR3 has 13 amino acids. V lost 7 bases and J 4 bases, leaving 12 bases between the germline ends. Germline V CDR1 and CDR2: MNHEY, SVGEGT. The CDR3 nucleotides are TGTGCCAGCAAGAGGGGGGCCGCAGATACGCAGTATTTT. Its translation: CASKRGAADTQYF.

With respect to this clonotype: This may be a read error, as it is one base from a much larger clone. The CDR3 region has the DNA TGTGTCAGCAGCCCCGAAGGGATGGGAGGAGAGACCCAGTACTTC. Amino acids: CVSSPEGMGGETQYF. The rearrangement links TRBV7-9 to TRBJ2-5; a weak D match, TRBD2 (6 bases). Germline loops: CDR1 SEHNR, CDR2 FQNEAQ (reference sequence). This CDR3 region has 15 residues.

Here the CDR3 DNA reads TGCGCCAGCAGCCAAGATCTTCAACCCTACAATGAGCAGTTCTTC. Translated: CASSQDLQPYNEQFF. The chain links TRBV4-1 to TRBJ2-1, with unresolved D. The CDR3 has 15 residues. Deletions cut 0 bases from V and 2 bases from J, with 8 bases between. Germline V lookup: CDR1 MGHRA, CDR2 YSYEKL.

This clonotype appeared a few times. V usage is TRBV9 and J usage is TRBJ2-3; 7 positions agree with TRBD2. The germline V gene encodes CDR1 SGDLS and CDR2 YYNGEE. This CDR3 has 16 residues. The junction had 10 bases not matched to a gene; V was cut back by 4 bases and J by 2 bases. The CDR3 nucleotides are TGTGCCAGCAGCCCCCGACTAGCTCCGACCACAGATACGCAGTATTTT. The encoded protein is CASSPRLAPTTDTQYF.

The chain uses TRBV3-1 and TRBJ1-1, with D unresolved. Trimming took off 8 bases at V and 1 base at J, with 14 bases between the two ends. CDR1 LGHDT and CDR2 YNNKEL come from the germline V gene (reference sequence). This CDR3 has 14 residues. The CDR3 region is CASGPLVPNTEAFF. CDR3 nucleotide sequence: TGTGCCAGCGGGCCCCTAGTCCCGAACACTGAAGCTTTCTTT.

V and J are TRBV7-9 and TRBJ1-2; no clear D. The CDR3 is 15 amino acids. Germline loops: CDR1 SEHNR, CDR2 FQNEAQ (reference sequence). Trimming cost V 1 base and J 1 base, with 10 bases left between them. CDR3 sequence reads: CASSLVGSLNYGYTF. DNA of the CDR3: TGTGCCAGCAGCTTAGTGGGCAGTCTTAACTATGGCTACACCTTC.

The rearrangement uses TRBV23-1 and TRBJ2-1; D unresolved. TRBV23-1 counts as an open reading frame of uncertain function. This CDR3 is built from 15 residues. V lost 4 bases to trimming and J lost 1 base, with 11 bases between them. CDR3 sequence (DNA): TGCGCCAGCAGTCCCCCCTTCGGTTCCTACAATGAGCAGTTCTTC. Translating gives CASSPPFGSYNEQFF.

The sample holds many counts of this clonotype. V is TRBV7-8 and J is TRBJ2-7; TRBD1 or TRBD2 may be the D gene (6 bases each). Germline V gives CDR1 SGHVS, CDR2 FQNEAQ. The CDR3 has 16 residues. Trimming shortened V by 1 base and J by 0 bases, and 13 bases separated the two germline ends. CDR3 residues: CASSLEGGGHSYEQYV. CDR3 coding DNA: TGTGCCAGCAGCTTAGAAGGAGGGGGGCACTCCTACGAGCAGTACGTC.

This clonotype was counted only a few times. The genes are TRBV6-1 and TRBJ2-7, with 7 nucleotides matching TRBD1. The V and J ends lost 8 bases and 2 bases, in that order; junction bases with no gene match: 6. The CDR3 runs to 13 residues. Germline lookup yields CDR1 MNHNS and CDR2 SASEGT. In DNA, the CDR3 is TGTGCCAGCGGATCTACAGGGGCCTACGAGCAGTACTTC. It specifies CASGSTGAYEQYF.

This clonotype was seen more than once but under ten times. The chain recombines TRBV28 with TRBJ2-1; 12 nucleotides match TRBD1. Germline V gives CDR1 MDHEN, CDR2 SYDVKM. V shed 4 bases and J 5 bases; nucleotides not matched to a gene: 6. CDR3 size: 16 residues. CDR3 amino acids: CASSYGTGGMNNEQFF. The CDR3 nucleotides read TGTGCCAGCAGTTACGGGACAGGGGGCATGAACAATGAGCAGTTCTTC. Based on the CDR3 plus reference TRBV28 and TRBJ2-1, the full variable domain is DVKVTQSSRYLVKRTGEKVFLECVQDMDHENMFWYRQDPGLGLRLIYFSYDVKMKEKGDIPEGYSVSREKKERFSLILESASTNQTSMYLCASSYGTGGMNNEQFFGPGTRLTVL.

This clonotype was seen only a few times. The chain is built from TRBV6-1 and TRBJ2-7; no reliable D call. Germline V lookup: CDR1 MNHNS, CDR2 SASEGT. V was trimmed by 0 bases and J by 0 bases, leaving 9 bases between them. CDR3 length equals 15 residues. CDR3 region: CASSEAVSLSYEQYF. CDR3 nucleotide sequence: TGTGCCAGCAGTGAAGCCGTGAGTCTCTCCTACGAGCAGTACTTC.

The rearrangement joins TRBV7-9 to TRBJ1-1; D not certain. In germline, CDR1 is SEHNR, CDR2 FQNEAQ (reference sequence). CDR3 length: 13 residues. V was clipped by 1 base and J by 10 bases, with 13 bases between them. CDR3 DNA: TGTGCCAGCAGCTTAGAAGAACACCGGGGAGCTTTCTTT. The encoded protein is CASSLEEHRGAFF.

The rearrangement joins TRBV6-4 to TRBJ2-1, with 9 bases lining up with TRBD1. Germline lookup yields CDR1 MRHNA and CDR2 SNTAGT. After removal of 4 bases from V and 5 bases from J, the junction contained 6 bases not matched to a gene. This CDR3 is 15 amino acids long. CDR3 nucleotide sequence: TGTGCCAGCAGTGCCGACAGGGGGATGAACAATGAGCAGTTCTTC. Encoded protein: CASSADRGMNNEQFF.

This clonotype showed up just once. This sequence joins TRBV4-1 and TRBJ1-2, with 8 bases identical to TRBD1. This CDR3 contains 15 residues. Germline CDR1 reads MGHRA; CDR2 reads YSYEKL. Germline trimming cut 1 base from V and 8 bases from J; bases unmatched to any gene: 9. CDR3 amino acids: CASSQGQGPPKGYTF. The CDR3 bases are TGCGCCAGCAGCCAAGGACAGGGGCCTCCAAAGGGCTACACCTTC.

This clonotype has a handful of counts. This rearrangement joins TRBV25-1 to TRBJ1-2; tentative D call: TRBD1 (6 bases). The CDR3 consists of 14 residues. The germline V gene encodes CDR1 MGHDK and CDR2 SYGVNS. Trimming took 3 bases from V and 1 from J, leaving 9 bases between them. CDR3 protein: CASSDWDNNYGYTF. CDR3 nucleotides: TGTGCCAGCAGTGATTGGGACAATAACTATGGCTACACCTTC.

J is TRBJ2-3 and V is TRBV27; 7 bases map to TRBD1. After removal of 5 bases from V and 0 bases from J, the junction contained 8 bases not matched to a gene. CDR3 length equals 16 residues. Germline CDR1 is MNHEY and CDR2 is SMNVEV (reference sequence). CDR3 in amino acids: CASSGQVLTSTDTQYF. Written as DNA, the CDR3 is TGTGCCAGCAGTGGACAGGTTTTAACTAGCACAGATACGCAGTATTTT.

This clonotype was observed a handful of times. This chain connects TRBV5-5 to TRBJ2-7; 9 nucleotides align to TRBD1. CDR3 length equals 19 residues. Per the germline V gene, CDR1 is SGHKS and CDR2 is YYEKEE (reference sequence). Trimming took 3 bases from V and 0 from J; bases not matched to a gene: 16. Here the CDR3 DNA reads TGTGCCAGCAGCTCTTCACCAACCTGGACAGGGGATCTCTCCTACGAGCAGTACGTC. Translation: CASSSSPTWTGDLSYEQYV.